The rows below give T cell receptor beta chains drawn from one sample of a study of T cells in Graves' hyperthyroidism and ophthalmopathy. Using its own MiXCR run on the multiplex PCR reads, TCRdb lists one record per CDR3 protein. The sample holds roughly 630,000 distinct CDR3 sequences, about 15% seen once. Sequenced material: blood. These TCRs come from a woman in her thirties with Graves' hyperthyroidism. Both conserved end residues are part of each CDR3. The D gene is left open where the match is weak. A clone size is listed for some rows: how often the clone was seen (once, few, many), or a class if it is expanded.

>13|TRBV5-5|TRBJ1-1|few|NA
CASRQAPNTEAFF
TGTGCCAGCCGACAGGCTCCGAACACTGAAGCTTTCTTT
>14|TRBV7-9|TRBJ2-4|few|NA
CASSPGLAKNIQYF
TGTGCCAGCAGCCCGGGACTAGCCAAAAACATTCAGTACTTC
>18|TRBV28|TRBJ2-4|many|TRBD2
CASSPPGLAGVSKNIQYF
TGTGCCAGCAGTCCCCCGGGACTAGCGGGAGTTTCCAAAAACATTCAGTACTTC
>16|TRBV4-3|TRBJ1-2|NA|TRBD1
CASSQLQGAEGYGYTF
TGCGCCAGCAGCCAGCTACAGGGGGCAGAGGGCTATGGCTACACCTTC
>14|TRBV20-1|TRBJ1-5|few|NA
CSASESGSRQPQHF
TGCAGTGCTAGTGAATCTGGTTCGAGGCAGCCCCAGCATTTT
>15|TRBV7-2|TRBJ2-7|many|NA
CASSLYRDPTYEQYF
TGTGCCAGCAGCTTATACCGGGACCCGACCTACGAGCAGTACTTC
>13|TRBV6-9|TRBJ2-7|NA|NA
CASSYENSYEQYF
TGTGCCAGCAGTTACGAGAACTCCTACGAGCAGTACTTC
>14|TRBV6-1|TRBJ1-6|NA|NA
CASSWGVDNSPLHF
TGTGCCAGCAGTTGGGGAGTTGATAATTCACCCCTCCACTTT
>14|TRBV2|TRBJ1-5|NA|NA
CASSEGTAYQPQHF
TGTGCCAGCAGTGAAGGAACAGCCTATCAGCCCCAGCATTTT
>14|TRBV5-1|TRBJ2-7|NA|NA
CASSLTYQSYEQYF
TGCGCCAGCAGCTTGACTTATCAGAGCTACGAGCAGTACTTC
>14|TRBV20-1|TRBJ2-1|many|TRBD2
CSAGKGLAGNEQFF
TGCAGTGCTGGAAAGGGACTAGCGGGGAATGAGCAGTTCTTC
>13|TRBV27|TRBJ1-5|few|NA
CASSPTRVQPQHF
TGTGCCAGCAGCCCGACCAGGGTTCAGCCCCAGCATTTT
>15|TRBV19|TRBJ2-7|NA|NA
CASSIDPGSSYEQYF
TGTGCCAGTAGTATAGATCCCGGGAGTTCCTACGAGCAGTACTTC
>15|TRBV12-3/TRBV12-4|TRBJ1-2|many|NA
CASSLERTNNYGYTF
TGTGCCAGCAGTTTGGAGCGAACAAATAACTATGGCTACACCTTC
>16|TRBV18|TRBJ2-7|many|TRBD2
CASSPSGTSSSYEQYF
TGTGCCAGCTCACCATCCGGGACTAGCTCTTCCTACGAGCAGTACTTC
>13|TRBV20-1|TRBJ1-2|many|NA
CSAYLRQSDGYTF
TGCAGTGCATATTTGAGGCAGTCGGATGGCTACACCTTC
>14|TRBV28|TRBJ2-1|few|NA
CASSLYPSGAGRFF
TGTGCCAGCAGTTTATATCCCTCGGGGGCGGGCAGGTTCTTC
>19|TRBV7-2|TRBJ2-7|many|TRBD2
CASSLDRGSGRAIPPEQYF
TGTGCCAGCAGCTTAGATCGGGGTAGCGGGAGGGCCATCCCGCCCGAGCAGTACTTC
>16|TRBV5-1|TRBJ2-1|few|TRBD2
CASSPPTSGSGYEQFF
TGCGCCAGCAGCCCCCCGACTAGCGGGAGTGGCTATGAGCAGTTCTTC
>14|TRBV28|TRBJ1-5|many|TRBD1
CASSLDRGDQPQHF
TGTGCCAGCAGCCTAGACAGGGGGGATCAGCCCCAGCATTTT
>12|TRBV20-1|TRBJ2-5|once|NA
CSASDGEETQYF
TGCAGTGCTAGTGATGGGGAAGAGACCCAGTACTTC